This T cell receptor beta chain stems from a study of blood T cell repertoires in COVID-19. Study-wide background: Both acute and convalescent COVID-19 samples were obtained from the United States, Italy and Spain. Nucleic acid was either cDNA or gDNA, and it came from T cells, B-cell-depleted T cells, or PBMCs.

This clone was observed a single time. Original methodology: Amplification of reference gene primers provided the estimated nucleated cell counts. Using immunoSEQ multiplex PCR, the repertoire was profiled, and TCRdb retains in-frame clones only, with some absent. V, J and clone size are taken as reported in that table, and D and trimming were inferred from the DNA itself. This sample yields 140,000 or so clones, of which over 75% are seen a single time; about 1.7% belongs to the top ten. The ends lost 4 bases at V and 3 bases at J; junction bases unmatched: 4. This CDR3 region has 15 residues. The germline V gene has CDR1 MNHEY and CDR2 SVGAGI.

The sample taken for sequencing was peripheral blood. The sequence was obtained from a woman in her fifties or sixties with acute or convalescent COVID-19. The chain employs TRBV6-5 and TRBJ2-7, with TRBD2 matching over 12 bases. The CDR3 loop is CASSSWTSGNYEQYF. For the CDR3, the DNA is TGTGCCAGCAGTTCCTGGACTAGCGGGAACTACGAGCAGTACTTC.